This T cell receptor (beta chain) is from a study of shared clonotypes between healthy human individuals. Study conclusions and caveats: Against clonotypes common to all four donors, non-shared ones had lower generation probabilities. Incomplete sequencing of sorted subsets was indicated by rarefaction despite large depth.

CD4+ cells were split into CD45RA+ naive and CD45RA-negative memory subsets. This table comes from immunoSEQ multiplex PCR, and its TCRdb copy is limited to in-frame clones, with some not included. The table includes around 700,000 clones, 72% detected once. A word on this clone: What it recognizes is unknown.

Germline CDR1 reads KGHSH; CDR2 reads LQKENI. The CDR3 spans 17 residues. Trimming cost V 2 bases and J 1 base; bases outside gene matches: 6. The chain couples TRBV18 to TRBJ2-3, with 10 bases that match TRBD2. The receptor's source is a woman in her 30s in good health. Sequenced sample: memory CD4+ T cells sorted from blood. Subset in this sample: CD45RA-negative fraction. The CDR3 coding sequence is TGTGCCAGCTCACCAAGGCCTAGCGGGAGTGGCACAGATACGCAGTATTTT. It translates to CASSPRPSGSGTDTQYF.